The 14 T cell receptor beta chains below were found in one sample sequenced in a study of T cells in Graves' hyperthyroidism and ophthalmopathy. The source material, RNA transcripts, was used to amplify TCR beta CDR3 regions. HTBI primers drove first-round RT-PCR of the TCR CDR3. TCRdb reanalysed the multiplex PCR reads using MiXCR and keeps one entry per CDR3 protein. This sample has 460,000 or so distinct CDR3 sequences; approximately 15% occur once, and the top ten carry roughly 17%. Sequenced input: blood. These receptors were collected from a woman younger than 30 with Graves' hyperthyroidism.

As to this clonotype: Relative to the germline gene, one junction end is altered; a read error may explain this. The chain links TRBV18 to TRBJ2-5; D unclear. The CDR3 loop spans 14 amino acids. Germline CDR1 KGHSH, CDR2 LQKENI. The CDR3 region has the DNA TGTGCCAGATCACCACCAAATATGGGGGAGACCCAGTACTTC. It encodes CARSPPNMGETQYF.

The V call is TRBV9, the J call TRBJ2-3; the D call may be TRBD1 or TRBD2 (5 bases each). The CDR3 contains 13 residues. The V gene's germline CDR1 is SGDLS and CDR2 YYNGEE. The V and J ends lost 6 bases and 2 bases respectively, with 10 bases between them. The CDR3 nucleotides are TGTGCCAGCACCAGGGACCTCACAGATACGCAGTATTTT. It codes for CASTRDLTDTQYF.

This clonotype was picked up many times. The rearrangement joins TRBV30 to TRBJ2-3; D is perhaps TRBD1 or TRBD2 (5 bases each). CDR1 GTSNPN and CDR2 SVGIG come from the germline V gene (reference sequence). The CDR3 runs 14 residues. Between the trimmed V and J ends, which lost 2 bases and 2 bases, there was a span of 11 bases. The DNA of the CDR3 is TGTGCCTGGAGTAAGGGACGGCACACAGATACGCAGTATTTT. Encoded protein: CAWSKGRHTDTQYF. The full variable domain, with the rest looked up from reference TRBV30 and TRBJ2-3, is SQTIHQWPATLVQPVGSPLSLECTVEGTSNPNLYWYRQAAGRGLQLLFYSVGIGQISSEVPQNLSASRPQDRQFILSSKKLLLSDSGFYLCAWSKGRHTDTQYFGPGTRLTVL.

A few counts support this clonotype. This chain connects TRBV29-1 to TRBJ2-1, with D possibly being TRBD2 (6 bases). There are 14 residues in the CDR3. CDR1 and CDR2 from the germline V gene are SQVTM and ANQGSEA. V dropped 4 bases and J dropped 0 bases, with 10 bases sitting between them. DNA for the CDR3: TGCAGCGTTGTCCTGACTAGCTCCTACAATGAGCAGTTCTTC. The encoded protein is CSVVLTSSYNEQFF.

The rearrangement uses TRBV28 and TRBJ2-7, with 8 bases lining up with TRBD1. The V gene end was trimmed by 3 bases and the J gene end by 6 bases; junction bases not matched to a gene: 7. Per the germline V gene, CDR1 is MDHEN and CDR2 is SYDVKM. This CDR3 has 14 residues. Here the CDR3 reads CASSLGGDRGEQYV. Written as DNA, the CDR3 is TGTGCCAGCAGTTTGGGGGGCGACAGGGGCGAGCAGTACGTC.

The chain recombines TRBV5-1 with TRBJ1-2; 9 bases line up with TRBD1. CDR3 length: 15 amino acids. CDR1 and CDR2 from the germline V gene are SGHRS and YFSETQ. V was clipped by 5 bases and J by 5 bases; unmatched bases: 10. CDR3 nucleotides: TGCGCCAGCAGTTCCACCGGGACAGGGAGTTATGGCTACACCTTC. Amino acids: CASSSTGTGSYGYTF. The whole variable domain, remainder taken from reference TRBV5-1 and TRBJ1-2, is KAGVTQTPRYLIKTRGQQVTLSCSPISGHRSVSWYQQTPGQGLQFLFEYFSETQRNKGNFPGRFSGRQFSNSRSEMNVSTLELGDSALYLCASSSTGTGSYGYTFGSGTRLTVV.

The chain couples TRBV7-8 to TRBJ2-7; the match to TRBD2 covers 10 bases. Germline trimming cut 5 bases from V and 1 base from J; bases unmatched to any gene: 8. The CDR3 spans 16 residues. CDR1 is SGHVS, CDR2 FQNEAQ, per germline. The CDR3 here is CASSGTGTSDSYEQYV. CDR3 nucleotides: TGTGCCAGCAGCGGAACCGGGACTAGCGATTCCTACGAGCAGTACGTC.

This clonotype was picked up many times. The rearrangement uses TRBV11-2 and TRBJ1-2; 7 bases align to TRBD1. CDR3 length: 14 residues. The V gene's germline CDR1 is SGHAT and CDR2 FQNNGV. V was clipped by 5 bases and J by 6 bases; unmatched bases: 9. The CDR3 loop reads CASSPDRVVDGYTF. The CDR3 DNA reads TGTGCCAGCAGCCCCGACAGGGTAGTTGATGGCTACACCTTC.

This clonotype was seen only a few times. A much larger clonotype is one base distant, so this may be a read error. The chain employs TRBV2 and TRBJ1-2; D is possibly TRBD1 (6 bases). This CDR3 comprises 14 residues. The V end lost 10 bases, the J end lost 1 base, and 16 bases lay between the germline ends. CDR1 is SNHLY, CDR2 FYNNEI, per germline. The CDR3, as DNA: TGTGCCAACAGGCAAGGGGGGGTTAACTATGGCTACACCTTC. Amino acids: CANRQGGVNYGYTF.

This clonotype was seen ten or more times. The rearrangement joins TRBV27 to TRBJ2-3, with 7 bases fitting TRBD2. With V trimmed by 8 bases and J by 4 bases, 12 bases remained unmatched. Germline V lookup: CDR1 MNHEY, CDR2 SMNVEV (reference sequence). CDR3 size: 15 residues. CDR3 region: CASAPGGRFADTQYF. The CDR3 DNA reads as TGTGCCAGCGCACCGGGCGGGAGATTCGCAGATACGCAGTATTTT.

This clonotype came up many times. V usage is TRBV7-9 and J usage is TRBJ2-7; D gene unclear. Germline CDR1 is SEHNR and CDR2 is FQNEAQ (reference sequence). The V end lost 1 base, the J end lost 5 bases, and 6 bases lay between the germline ends. This CDR3 is built from 12 residues. CDR3 DNA: TGTGCCAGCAGCTTAGTTGGGAACGAGCAGTACTTC. Residues: CASSLVGNEQYF. Drawing the rest from reference TRBV7-9 and TRBJ2-7, the complete variable domain is DTGVSQNPRHKITKRGQNVTFRCDPISEHNRLYWYRQTLGQGPEFLTYFQNEAQLEKSRLLSDRFSAERPKGSFSTLEIQRTEQGDSAMYLCASSLVGNEQYFGPGTRLTVT.

This clonotype was counted ten times or more. The CDR3 sequence is CAISEHLGLAGVGETQYF. CDR3 DNA sequence: TGTGCCATCAGTGAGCATCTGGGACTAGCGGGAGTCGGAGAGACCCAGTACTTC. The chain has TRBV10-3 and TRBJ2-5, with 14 bases fitting TRBD2. CDR3 size: 18 residues. The germline gives CDR1 ENHRY, CDR2 SYGVKD. Trimming took 2 bases from V and 4 from J; bases not matched to a gene: 9.

This clonotype occurred many times. The rearrangement joins TRBV30 to TRBJ2-1, with 8 bases aligning to TRBD2. The V gene end was trimmed by 0 bases and the J gene end by 5 bases; junction bases not matched to a gene: 3. This CDR3 spans 14 amino acids. Germline V CDR1 and CDR2: GTSNPN, SVGIG (reference sequence). The CDR3 sequence is CAWSVGLADNEQFF. The CDR3 coding sequence is TGTGCCTGGAGTGTAGGACTAGCAGACAATGAGCAGTTCTTC.

This clonotype was counted ten times or more. J is TRBJ2-3 and V is TRBV27, with D hard to call. Trimming shortened V by 3 bases and J by 3 bases, and 13 bases separated the two germline ends. Germline V gives CDR1 MNHEY, CDR2 SMNVEV (reference sequence). The CDR3 loop spans 15 amino acids. This CDR3 reads CASSFGPWGTDTQYF. CDR3 in DNA: TGTGCCAGCAGTTTCGGTCCCTGGGGTACAGATACGCAGTATTTT.